This T cell receptor (beta chain) was sequenced during a study of cytomegalovirus exposure and HLA in healthy donors. Study in general: From donors who were HLA-typed, an early data release held approximately 91 million unique TCRs.

Comment on this clone: The antigen is undetermined.

Points from the study as a whole: Within the data, a cluster of highly shared sequence variants was likely a sequencing artifact. The investigators catalogued 164 TCR beta chains as cytomegalovirus-associated.

PCR was performed using 60 Vbeta and 13 Jbeta primers. Assay: immunoSEQ multiplex PCR; the TCRdb copy retains only in-frame clones and omits some. The sample contains more than 90,000 clones, roughly four fifths of which appear only once. Likely unrecorded immune exposures existed in these nominally healthy donors. CDR3 length: 15 amino acids. Trimming stripped 2 bases from V and 5 bases from J, with 15 bases between. Germline V CDR1 and CDR2: MNHNS, SASEGT. The clonotype comes from a human donor in good health. Sequences were obtained from PBMCs. This chain uses TRBV6-1 with TRBJ2-5, with a tentative D call TRBD2 (5 bases). The CDR3 loop reads CASSEPSGSAETQYF. The CDR3 DNA follows: TGTGCCAGCAGTGAACCCAGCGGTTCTGCCGAGACCCAGTACTTC.